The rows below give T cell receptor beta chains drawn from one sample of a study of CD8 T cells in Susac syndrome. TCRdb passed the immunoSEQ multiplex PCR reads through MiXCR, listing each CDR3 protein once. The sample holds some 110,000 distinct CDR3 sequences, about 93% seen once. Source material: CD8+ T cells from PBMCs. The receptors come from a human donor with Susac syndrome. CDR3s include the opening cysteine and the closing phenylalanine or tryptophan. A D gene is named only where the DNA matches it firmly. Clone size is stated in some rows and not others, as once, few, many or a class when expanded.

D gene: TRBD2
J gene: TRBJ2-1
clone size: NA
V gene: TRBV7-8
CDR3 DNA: TGTGCCAGCAGCCCTACTAGCGGGGGCCTTAACAATGAGCAGTTCTTC
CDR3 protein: CASSPTSGGLNNEQFF

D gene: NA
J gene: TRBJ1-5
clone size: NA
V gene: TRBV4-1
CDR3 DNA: TGCGCCAGCAGCCAACTCCCCGGGCCGAGTGGGCCCCAGCATTTT
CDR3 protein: CASSQLPGPSGPQHF

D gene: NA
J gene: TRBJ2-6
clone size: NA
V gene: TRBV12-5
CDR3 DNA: TGTGCTAGTGTAGGGACGGACTCTGGGGCCAACGTCCTGACTTTC
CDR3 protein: CASVGTDSGANVLTF

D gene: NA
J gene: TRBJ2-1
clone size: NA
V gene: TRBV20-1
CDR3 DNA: TGCAGTGCTGGAGAATTGATTAGCAGCGATGAGCAGTTCTTC
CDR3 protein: CSAGELISSDEQFF

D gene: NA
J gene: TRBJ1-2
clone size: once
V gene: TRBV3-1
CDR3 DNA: TGTGCCAGCAGCCTTATGGAGTGGAATAACTATGGCTACACCTTC
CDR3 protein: CASSLMEWNNYGYTF

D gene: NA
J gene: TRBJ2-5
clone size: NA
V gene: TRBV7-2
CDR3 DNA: TGTGCCAGCAGCCGCTTCGGAGGGGGCCAAGAGACCCAGTACTTC
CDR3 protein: CASSRFGGGQETQYF

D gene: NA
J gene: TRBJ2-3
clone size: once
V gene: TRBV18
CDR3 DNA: TGTGCCAGCTCACCACTTGGCGGCAGGTCTAGCACAGATACGCAGTATTTT
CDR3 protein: CASSPLGGRSSTDTQYF

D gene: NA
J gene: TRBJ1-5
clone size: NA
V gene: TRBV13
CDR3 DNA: TGTGCCAGCAGCGCCAGTAATCAGCCCCAGCATTTT
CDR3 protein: CASSASNQPQHF

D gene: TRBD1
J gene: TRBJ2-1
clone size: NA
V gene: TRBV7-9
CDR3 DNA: TGTGCCAGCAGCTGGATGGGACAGGGTTTATACAATGAGCAGTTCTTC
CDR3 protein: CASSWMGQGLYNEQFF

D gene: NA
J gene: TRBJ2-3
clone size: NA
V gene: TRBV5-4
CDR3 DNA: TGTGCCAGCAGCTTCCTTGGCGAGCCCACAGATACGCAGTATTTT
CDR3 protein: CASSFLGEPTDTQYF

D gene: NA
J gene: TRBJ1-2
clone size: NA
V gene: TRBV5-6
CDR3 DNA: TGTGCCAGCAGCCACGCAGTGGTACAGGGACTCTATGGCTACACCTTC
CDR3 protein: CASSHAVVQGLYGYTF

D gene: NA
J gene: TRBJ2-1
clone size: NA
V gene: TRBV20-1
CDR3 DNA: TGCAGTGCTGGTCCGGGGGGCCTCGATGAGCAGTTCTTC
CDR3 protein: CSAGPGGLDEQFF

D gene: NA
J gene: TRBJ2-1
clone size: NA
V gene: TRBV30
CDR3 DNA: TGTGCCTGGAGTGTATCAGGGGATGAGCAGTTCTTC
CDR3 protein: CAWSVSGDEQFF

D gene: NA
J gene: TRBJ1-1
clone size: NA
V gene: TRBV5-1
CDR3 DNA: TGCGCCAGCAGCTCACCACCCCAGGGAGGTTTCATGAACACTGAAGCTTTCTTT
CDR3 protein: CASSSPPQGGFMNTEAFF

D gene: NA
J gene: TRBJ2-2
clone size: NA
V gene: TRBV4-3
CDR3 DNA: TGCGCCAGCAGCCAGAACGCGTGGGACACCGGGGAGCTGTTTTTT
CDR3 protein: CASSQNAWDTGELFF

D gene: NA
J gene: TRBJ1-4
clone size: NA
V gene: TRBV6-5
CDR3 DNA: TGTGCCAGCAGTTCTCGCCGACAGCTTCTTAAGAGAACTAATGAAAAACTGTTTTTT
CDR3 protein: CASSSRRQLLKRTNEKLFF

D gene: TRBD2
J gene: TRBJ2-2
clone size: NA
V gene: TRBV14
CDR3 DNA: TGTGCCAGCAGCGCACCACCTAGCGGGAACACCGGGGAGCTGTTTTTT
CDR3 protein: CASSAPPSGNTGELFF

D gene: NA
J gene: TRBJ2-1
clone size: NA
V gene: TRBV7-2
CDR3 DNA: TGTGCCAGCAGGTTTGGACGGAGCTACAATGAGCAGTTCTTC
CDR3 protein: CASRFGRSYNEQFF

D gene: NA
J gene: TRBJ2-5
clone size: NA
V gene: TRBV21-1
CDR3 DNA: TGTGCCAGCAGCCCCCTCAAAGAGACCCAGTACTTC
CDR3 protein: CASSPLKETQYF

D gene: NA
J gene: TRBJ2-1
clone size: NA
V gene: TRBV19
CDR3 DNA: TGTGCCAGTAGTATTCAGCTACTCTCCTACAATGAGCAGTTCTTC
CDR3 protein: CASSIQLLSYNEQFF

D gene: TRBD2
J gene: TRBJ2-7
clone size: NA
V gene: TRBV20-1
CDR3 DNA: TGCAGTGCTAGGAGGGGACTAGCGGCCAACTACGAGCAGTACTTC
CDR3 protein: CSARRGLAANYEQYF

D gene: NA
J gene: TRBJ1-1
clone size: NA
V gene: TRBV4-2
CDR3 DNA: TGTGCCAGCAGCCAAGGGAGGGCAGGGAGTGGTTCTGAAGCTTTCTTT
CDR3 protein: CASSQGRAGSGSEAFF

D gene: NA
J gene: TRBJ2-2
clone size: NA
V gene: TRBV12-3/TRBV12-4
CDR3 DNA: TGTGCCAGCAGTTCAATACGGGACTCTCCCACCGGGGAGCTGTTTTTT
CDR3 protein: CASSSIRDSPTGELFF

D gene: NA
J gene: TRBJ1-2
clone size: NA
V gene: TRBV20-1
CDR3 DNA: TGCAGTGCTAGAGAAGCGACGGGAGCTAACTATGGCTACACCTTC
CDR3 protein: CSAREATGANYGYTF

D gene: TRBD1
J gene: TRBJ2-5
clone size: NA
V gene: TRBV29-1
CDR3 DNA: TGCAGCGCTGCCGGAACGACAGGGGGCAAAGAGACCCAGTACTTC
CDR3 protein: CSAAGTTGGKETQYF

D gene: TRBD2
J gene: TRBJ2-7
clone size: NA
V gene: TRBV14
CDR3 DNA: TGTGCCAGCAGCCCCAACGGGGGGATCGAGCAGTACTTC
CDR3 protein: CASSPNGGIEQYF

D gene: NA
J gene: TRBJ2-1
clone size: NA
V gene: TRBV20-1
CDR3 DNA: TGCAGTGCTTCCGGGACGGGGCAAATCTACAATGAGCAGTTCTTC
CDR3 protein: CSASGTGQIYNEQFF

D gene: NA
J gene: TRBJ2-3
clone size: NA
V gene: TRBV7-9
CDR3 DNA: TGTGCCAGCAGCGAGGGGGTAGATACGCAGTATTTT
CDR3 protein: CASSEGVDTQYF